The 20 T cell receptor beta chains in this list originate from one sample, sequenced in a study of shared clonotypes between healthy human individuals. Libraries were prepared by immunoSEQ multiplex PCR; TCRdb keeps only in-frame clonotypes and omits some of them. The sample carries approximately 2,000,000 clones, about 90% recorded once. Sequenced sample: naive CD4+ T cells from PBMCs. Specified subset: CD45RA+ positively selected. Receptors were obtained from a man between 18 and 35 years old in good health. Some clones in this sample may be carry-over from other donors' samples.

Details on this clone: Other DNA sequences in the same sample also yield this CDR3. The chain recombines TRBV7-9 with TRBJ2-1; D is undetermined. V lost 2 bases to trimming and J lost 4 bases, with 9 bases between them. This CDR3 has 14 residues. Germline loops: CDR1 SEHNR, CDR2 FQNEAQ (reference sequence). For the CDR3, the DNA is TGTGCCAGCAGCTTATTATCCTCTTACAATGAGCAGTTCTTC. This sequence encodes CASSLLSSYNEQFF.

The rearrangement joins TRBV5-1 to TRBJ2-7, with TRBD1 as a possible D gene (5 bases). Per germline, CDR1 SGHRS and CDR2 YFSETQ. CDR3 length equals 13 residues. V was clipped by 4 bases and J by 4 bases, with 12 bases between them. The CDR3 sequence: CASSGASIYEQYF. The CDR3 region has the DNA TGCGCCAGCAGCGGGGCCTCGATATACGAGCAGTACTTC.

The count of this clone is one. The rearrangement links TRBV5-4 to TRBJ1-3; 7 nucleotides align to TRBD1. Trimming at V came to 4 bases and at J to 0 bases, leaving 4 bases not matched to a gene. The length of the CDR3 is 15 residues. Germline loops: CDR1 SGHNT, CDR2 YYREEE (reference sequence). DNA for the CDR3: TGTGCCAGCAGCAGGGACAGTAACTCTGGAAACACCATATATTTT. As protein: CASSRDSNSGNTIYF. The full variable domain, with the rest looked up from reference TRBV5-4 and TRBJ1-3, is ETGVTQSPTHLIKTRGQQVTLRCSSQSGHNTVSWYQQALGQGPQFIFQYYREEENGRGNFPPRFSGLQFPNYSSELNVNALELDDSALYLCASSRDSNSGNTIYFGEGSWLTVV.

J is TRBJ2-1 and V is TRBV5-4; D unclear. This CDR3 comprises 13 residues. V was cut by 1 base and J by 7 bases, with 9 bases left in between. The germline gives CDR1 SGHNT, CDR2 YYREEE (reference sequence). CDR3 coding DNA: TGTGCCAGCAGCTTGCCTCACGGAAATGAGCAGTTCTTC. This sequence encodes CASSLPHGNEQFF.

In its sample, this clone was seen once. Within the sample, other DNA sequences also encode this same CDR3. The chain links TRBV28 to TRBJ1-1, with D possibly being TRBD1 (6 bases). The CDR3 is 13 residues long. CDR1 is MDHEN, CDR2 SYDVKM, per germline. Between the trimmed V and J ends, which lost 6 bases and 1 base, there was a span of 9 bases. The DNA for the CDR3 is TGTGCCAGCAGCCGGACAGAGAACACTGAAGCTTTCTTT. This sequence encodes CASSRTENTEAFF.

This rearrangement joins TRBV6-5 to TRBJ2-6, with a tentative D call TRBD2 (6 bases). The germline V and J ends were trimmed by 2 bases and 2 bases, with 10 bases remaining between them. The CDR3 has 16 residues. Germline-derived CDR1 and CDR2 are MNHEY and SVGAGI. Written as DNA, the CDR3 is TGTGCCAGCAGTTACAGGCCGGGGGCTGGGGCCAACGTCCTGACTTTC. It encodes CASSYRPGAGANVLTF.

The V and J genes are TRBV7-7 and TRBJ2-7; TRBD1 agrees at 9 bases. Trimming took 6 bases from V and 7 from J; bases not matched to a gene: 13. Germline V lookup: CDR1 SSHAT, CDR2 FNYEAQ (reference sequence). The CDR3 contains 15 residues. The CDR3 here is CASSQGQGGGWEQYF. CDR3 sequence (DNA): TGTGCCAGCAGTCAGGGACAGGGAGGGGGTTGGGAGCAGTACTTC.

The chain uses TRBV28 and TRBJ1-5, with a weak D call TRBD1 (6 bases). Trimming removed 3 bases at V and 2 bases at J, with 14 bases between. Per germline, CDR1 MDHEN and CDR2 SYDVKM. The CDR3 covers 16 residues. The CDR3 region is CASSFYAGAGNQPQHF. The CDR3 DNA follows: TGTGCCAGCAGTTTTTATGCAGGGGCGGGCAATCAGCCCCAGCATTTT.

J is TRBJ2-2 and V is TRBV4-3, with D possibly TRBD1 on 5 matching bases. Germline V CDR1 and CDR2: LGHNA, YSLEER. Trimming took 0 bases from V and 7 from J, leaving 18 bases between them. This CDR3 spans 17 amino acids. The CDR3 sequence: CASSQDRTRNGHGELFF. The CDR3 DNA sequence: TGCGCCAGCAGCCAAGATCGGACACGAAATGGGCACGGGGAGCTGTTTTTT.

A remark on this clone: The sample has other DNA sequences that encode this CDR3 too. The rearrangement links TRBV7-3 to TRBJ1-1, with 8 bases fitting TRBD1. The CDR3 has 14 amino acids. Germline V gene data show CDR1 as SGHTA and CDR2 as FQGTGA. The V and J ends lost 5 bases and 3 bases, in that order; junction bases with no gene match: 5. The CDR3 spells CASSPGGSDTEAFF. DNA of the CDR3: TGTGCCAGCAGCCCAGGGGGCTCGGACACTGAAGCTTTCTTT.

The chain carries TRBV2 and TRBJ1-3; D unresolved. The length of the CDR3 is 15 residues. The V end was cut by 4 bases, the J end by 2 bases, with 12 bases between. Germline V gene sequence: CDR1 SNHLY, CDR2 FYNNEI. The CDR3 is CASSGTASTGNTIYF. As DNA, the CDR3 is TGTGCCAGCAGTGGGACTGCCTCGACTGGAAACACCATATATTTT.

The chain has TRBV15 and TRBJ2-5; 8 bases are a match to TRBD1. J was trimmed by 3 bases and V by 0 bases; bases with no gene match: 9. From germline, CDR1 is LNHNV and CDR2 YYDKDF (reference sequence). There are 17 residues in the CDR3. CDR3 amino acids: CATSRERSPGGEETQYF. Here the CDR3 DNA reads TGTGCCACCAGCAGAGAACGCTCCCCAGGGGGCGAAGAGACCCAGTACTTC. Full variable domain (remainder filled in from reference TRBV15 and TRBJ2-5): DAMVIQNPRYQVTQFGKPVTLSCSQTLNHNVMYWYQQKSSQAPKLLFHYYDKDFNNEADTPDNFQSRRPNTSFCFLDIRSPGLGDTAMYLCATSRERSPGGEETQYFGPGTRLLVL.

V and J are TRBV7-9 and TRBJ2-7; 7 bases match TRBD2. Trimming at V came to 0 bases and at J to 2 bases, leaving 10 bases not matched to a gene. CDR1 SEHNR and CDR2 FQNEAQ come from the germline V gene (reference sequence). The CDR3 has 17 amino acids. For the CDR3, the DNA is TGTGCCAGCAGCTTAGCCCCCGGAACGGGAGGCCCCTACGAGCAGTACTTC. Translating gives CASSLAPGTGGPYEQYF.

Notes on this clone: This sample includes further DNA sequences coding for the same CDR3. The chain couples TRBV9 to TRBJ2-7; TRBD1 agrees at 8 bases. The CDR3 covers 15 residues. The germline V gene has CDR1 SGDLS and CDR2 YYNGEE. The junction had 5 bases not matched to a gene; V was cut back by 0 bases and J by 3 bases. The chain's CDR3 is CASSVGAGGVYEQYF. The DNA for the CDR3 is TGTGCCAGCAGCGTAGGGGCAGGGGGCGTCTACGAGCAGTACTTC.

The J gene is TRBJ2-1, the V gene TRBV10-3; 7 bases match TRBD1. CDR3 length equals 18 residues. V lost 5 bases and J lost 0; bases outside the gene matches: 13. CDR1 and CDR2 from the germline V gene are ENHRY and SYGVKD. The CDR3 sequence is CAISSPIDRESSYNEQFF. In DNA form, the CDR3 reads TGTGCCATCAGTTCCCCGATAGACAGGGAAAGCTCCTACAATGAGCAGTTCTTC.

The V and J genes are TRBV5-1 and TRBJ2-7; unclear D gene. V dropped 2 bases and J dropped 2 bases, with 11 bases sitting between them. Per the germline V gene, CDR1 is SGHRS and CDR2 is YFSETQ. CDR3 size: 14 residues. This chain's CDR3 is CASSLSQPPYEQYF. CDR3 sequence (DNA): TGCGCCAGCAGCTTAAGTCAGCCCCCCTACGAGCAGTACTTC.

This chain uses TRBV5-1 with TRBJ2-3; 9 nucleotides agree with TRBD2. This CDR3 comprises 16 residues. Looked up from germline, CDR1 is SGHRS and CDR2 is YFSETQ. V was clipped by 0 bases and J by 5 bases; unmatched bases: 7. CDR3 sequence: CASSLALAGLGDTQYF. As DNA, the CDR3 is TGCGCCAGCAGCTTGGCGCTAGCGGGATTAGGAGATACGCAGTATTTT.

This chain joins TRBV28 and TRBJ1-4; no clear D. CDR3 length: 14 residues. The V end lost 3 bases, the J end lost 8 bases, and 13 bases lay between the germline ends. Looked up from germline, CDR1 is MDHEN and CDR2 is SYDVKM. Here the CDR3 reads CASSFSPGNEKLFF. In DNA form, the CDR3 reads TGTGCCAGCAGTTTCTCCCCTGGAAACGAAAAACTGTTTTTT.

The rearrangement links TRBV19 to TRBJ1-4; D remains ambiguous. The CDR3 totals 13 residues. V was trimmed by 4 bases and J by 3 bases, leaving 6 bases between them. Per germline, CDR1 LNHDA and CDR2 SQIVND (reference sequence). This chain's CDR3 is CASSRTANEKLFF. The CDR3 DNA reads TGTGCCAGTAGTAGGACGGCTAATGAAAAACTGTTTTTT.

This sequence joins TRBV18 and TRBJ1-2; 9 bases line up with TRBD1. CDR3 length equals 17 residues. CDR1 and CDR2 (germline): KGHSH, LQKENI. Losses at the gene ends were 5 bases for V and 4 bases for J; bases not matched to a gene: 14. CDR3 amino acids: CASSTTMGQGSGYGYTF. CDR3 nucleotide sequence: TGTGCCAGCTCAACAACAATGGGACAGGGTTCTGGCTATGGCTACACCTTC. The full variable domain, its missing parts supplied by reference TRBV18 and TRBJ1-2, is NAGVMQNPRHLVRRRGQEARLRCSPMKGHSHVYWYRQLPEEGLKFMVYLQKENIIDESGMPKERFSAEFPKEGPSILRIQQVVRGDSAAYFCASSTTMGQGSGYGYTFGSGTRLTVV.